The sample holds one count of the clone carrying this TCR beta chain. What it recognizes is unknown. After removal of 2 bases from V and 0 bases from J, the junction contained 3 bases not matched to a gene. This CDR3 region has 16 residues. Germline CDR1 is SGDLS and CDR2 is YYNGEE. This table comes from immunoSEQ multiplex PCR, and its TCRdb copy is limited to in-frame clones, with some not included. The sample contains about 2.4 million clones, around nine tenths of which appear only once. These data are taken from a study of shared clonotypes between healthy human individuals. Study-wide results and caveats: Sampling covered nothing but blood. Tissue TCR repertoires likely differ from those found in blood. Few donors limited the genetic and exposure-history diversity represented.

The chain carries TRBV9 and TRBJ2-2; the match to TRBD2 covers 8 bases. The sample taken for sequencing was naive CD4+ T cells sorted from blood. As for subset: CD45RA+ positively selected. The sequence was collected from a man aged 18 to 35 in good health. The CDR3 loop is CASSVRGGTNTGELFF. In DNA, the CDR3 is TGTGCCAGCAGCGTCCGGGGGGGAACGAACACCGGGGAGCTGTTTTTT.